The sequence of this TCR beta chain was determined in a study of T-cell reconstitution after alpha-beta-depleted transplantation in children. This clonotype was recorded only once. A clone one base away is much larger, so this may be a read error. J was trimmed by 9 bases and V by 4 bases; bases with no gene match: 3. CDR1 SGHRS and CDR2 YFSETQ come from the germline V gene. This CDR3 is 14 amino acids long. This sample's TCRbeta library carried unique molecular identifier barcodes. TCRdb ran MiXCR on the PCR reads and lists one entry per CDR3 protein. The sample has around 600,000 distinct CDR3 sequences; roughly a tenth are singletons.

The genes are TRBV5-1 and TRBJ2-1; the match to TRBD2 covers 14 bases. The sample in question was PBMCs from the stem cell graft donor, obtained from the stem cell graft. The receptor was isolated from a human donor who donated a stem cell graft to a child with acute myeloid leukemia. DNA of the CDR3: TGCGCCAGCAGCGCGGGACTAGCGGGAGCTGAGCAGTTCTTC. This encodes CASSAGLAGAEQFF.